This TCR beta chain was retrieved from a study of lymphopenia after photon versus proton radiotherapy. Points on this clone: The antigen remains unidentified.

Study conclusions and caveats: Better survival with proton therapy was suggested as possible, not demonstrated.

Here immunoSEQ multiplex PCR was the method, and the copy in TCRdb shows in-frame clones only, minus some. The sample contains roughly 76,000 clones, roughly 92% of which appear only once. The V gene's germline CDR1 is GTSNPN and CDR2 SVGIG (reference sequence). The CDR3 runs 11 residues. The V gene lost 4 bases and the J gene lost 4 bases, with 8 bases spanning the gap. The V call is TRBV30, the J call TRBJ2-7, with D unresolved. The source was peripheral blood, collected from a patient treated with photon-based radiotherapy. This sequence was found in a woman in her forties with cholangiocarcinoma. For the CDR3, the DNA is TGTGCCTGGAAATTGGATTACGAGCAGTACTTC. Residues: CAWKLDYEQYF.